This section outlines one TCR beta chain sequence together with its context. Its antigen is currently not known. Per-base qualities were not stored, and no clone one base away is much larger. The trial excluded patients who had a history of autoimmune disease or who were on systemic immunosuppression. Peripheral blood for TCR sequencing was drawn from every dose cohort at baseline, at cycle 4 day 1 and at cycle 7 day 1. Samples came from an open-label, multicenter, first-in-human phase I dose-escalation trial of ivuxolimab. Adults with locally advanced or metastatic head and neck squamous cell, hepatocellular, melanoma or renal cell carcinoma were enrolled in the trial. Before TCR sequencing, CD4+ T cells and CD8+ T cells from peripheral blood were sorted into separate populations. These data belong to a study of OX40 agonist ivuxolimab in advanced cancers. Concerning the study at large: Ivuxolimab was an agonistic, fully human IgG2 monoclonal antibody directed against OX40 (CD134), a costimulatory receptor. Prior anti-PD-1, anti-PD-L1 or anti-CTLA-4 therapy was permitted, and checkpoint inhibitors had been received by more than 35% of dose-escalation patients. Of the 50 or so patients in dose escalation, approximately 20 had hepatocellular carcinoma, roughly 15 had melanoma, 9 had renal cell carcinoma and 9 had head and neck cancer. Three dose-escalation patients achieved partial responses, one with hepatocellular carcinoma and two with cutaneous melanoma. In the dose-escalation cohort, 82.7% of patients were male, and the mean age was approximately 60 years, with a range of roughly 23 to 85. Peripheral TCRbeta sequencing aimed to test whether ivuxolimab altered TCR sequence diversity and caused clonal T-cell expansion. Intravenous ivuxolimab was administered to patients every 2 weeks at six dose levels: 0.01, 0.1, 0.3, 1.5, 3 and 10 mg/kg. The monotherapy dose-escalation portion (N of about 50 patients) of the phase I ivuxolimab trial is reported in the paper. General findings and caveats noted by the study authors: The antigen specificity of the clonally expanded peripheral T cells was not determined. Low levels of normalized T-cell clonal expansion were also seen in some patients who did not respond. Clonal expansion of both CD4+ and CD8+ blood T cells was observed from baseline to week 6 at doses 0.1 to 3.0 mg/kg. In partial responders in the 0.1-3.0 mg/kg groups, normalized peripheral clonal expansion was found to be among the lowest, especially among CD8+ T cells. After ivuxolimab, expanded clones were on average more numerous among CD8+ T cells than among CD4+ T cells.

The CDR1 and CDR2 encoded by the germline V gene (reference sequence) are GTSNPN and SVGIG. The cysteine opens and the phenylalanine closes a CDR3 of 15 amino acids. The sequence is cut down to CDR3 DNA, 45 bases in frame from base 1. Trimming accounts for 3 bases at V and 0 bases at J, while the number of junction bases matched to no gene is 6. Genomic DNA was extracted from sorted cells for sequencing of the TCRbeta CDR3 region. The immunoSEQ Assay was used for sequencing of TCRbeta CDR3 regions. In its TCRdb copy, this immuneACCESS table keeps in-frame sequences only and misses some clones. Where compared with another copy, unresolved V genes explain less than half of these, and the others have no known cause. The sample has approximately 41,000 clones on record, approximately 87% of them singletons. The ten largest clones take up roughly 33% of the sample.

This TCR came from an adult with an advanced solid tumor such as melanoma, head and neck, liver or kidney cancer. The starting material was CD4+ or CD8+ T cells sorted from blood, obtained in a trial of the OX40 agonist ivuxolimab. The chain uses TRBV30 and TRBJ2-7, and 9 junctional nucleotides match TRBD2. The CDR3 region has the sequence CAWSASGAASYEQYF. In nucleotides, the sequence is TGTGCCTGGAGCGCTAGCGGGGCCGCCTCCTACGAGCAGTACTTC. Extended through the reference TRBV30 and TRBJ2-7 proteins, this CDR3 yields the full variable domain: SQTIHQWPATLVQPVGSPLSLECTVEGTSNPNLYWYRQAAGRGLQLLFYSVGIGQISSEVPQNLSASRPQDRQFILSSKKLLLSDSGFYLCAWSASGAASYEQYFGPGTRLTVT.